This T cell receptor beta chain was retrieved from a study of OX40 agonist ivuxolimab in advanced cancers. TCRdb's table, derived via immunoSEQ multiplex PCR, lists solely in-frame clones and lacks some. Among about 35,000 clones listed, about 83% were seen once. Whole-study findings and limits: Expanded peripheral T-cell antigen specificity went undetermined. CD4+ and CD8+ blood T cells expanded clonally by week 6 at 0.1 to 3.0 mg/kg. CD8+ T cells were the subset that, on average, had more expanded clones than CD4+.

The germline V gene has CDR1 LGHNT and CDR2 FRNRAP. J was trimmed by 9 bases and V by 8 bases; bases with no gene match: 8. This CDR3 is built from 13 residues. On this clone itself: The antigen is undetermined.

The chain couples TRBV12-5 to TRBJ2-1; TRBD2 agrees at 9 bases. The specimen comprised CD4+ or CD8+ T cells sorted from blood, sampled in a trial of the OX40 agonist ivuxolimab. The TCR comes from an adult with an advanced solid tumor such as melanoma, head and neck, liver or kidney cancer. DNA for the CDR3: TGTGCTAGTTGTTATAGCGGGAGTGGTGAGCAGTTCTTC. It codes for CASCYSGSGEQFF. Combining the CDR3 with reference TRBV12-5 and TRBJ2-1 gives the whole variable domain DARVTQTPRHKVTEMGQEVTMRCQPILGHNTVFWYRQTMMQGLELLAYFRNRAPLDDSGMPKDRFSAEMPDATLATLKIQPSEPRDSAVYFCASCYSGSGEQFFGPGTRLTVL.